This T cell receptor (beta chain) was retrieved from a study of vaccination and CD4 T cells after COVID-19. About the study: Convalescent patients were SARS-CoV-2 positive by nasal swab PCR; fewer than 10 mild, one severe.

This clonotype has just a few counts. The antigen remains unidentified. Oncomine TCR Beta short-read sequencing was applied to DNA from cultured CD4+ T cells. TCRdb processed the PCR reads anew with MiXCR; each CDR3 protein has one entry. The sample includes over 6,500 distinct CDR3 sequences, approximately 70% seen only once; the top ten take approximately 17%. CDR3 length: 16 amino acids. The V and J ends lost 7 bases and 2 bases respectively, with 18 bases between them. The germline V gene encodes CDR1 MNHEY and CDR2 SVGEGT. Treatment described: approximately nine-day PBMC culture with coronavirus spike peptide pools or control peptides (ViraFEST assay).

The rearrangement joins TRBV6-2 or TRBV6-3 to TRBJ1-5; possibly TRBD1 for D (5 bases). The clonotype originates from a human donor who had recovered from COVID-19. Material for sequencing was CD4+ T cells from blood, cultured in vitro. The chain's CDR3 is CASKPLRGPGNQPQHF. CDR3 DNA sequence: TGTGCCAGCAAACCCCTTAGGGGCCCGGGCAATCAGCCCCAGCATTTT.